This T cell receptor (beta chain) comes out of a study of cytomegalovirus exposure and HLA in healthy donors. As to this clone: Its antigen is unidentified. This sample also contains other DNA sequences that code for the same CDR3.

A multiplex PCR was run with 60 Vbeta primers and 13 Jbeta primers. Libraries were prepared by immunoSEQ multiplex PCR; TCRdb keeps only in-frame clonotypes and omits some of them. This table holds some 170,000 clones, over 70% found once. The study, taken as a whole, reports: Earlier findings revealed that most TCR beta V segments proved productive either about 87% or about 30% of the time. A link between a missense DCLRE1C variant and TCR beta V- and J-gene trimming emerged from a later analysis.

Germline V gives CDR1 SQVTM, CDR2 ANQGSEA. Unmatched junction bases numbered 4, after V lost 6 bases and J lost 5 bases. The CDR3 sequence is 13 residues long. This chain uses TRBV29-1 with TRBJ2-5; 12 bases align to TRBD1. Sequencing input: PBMCs. The clonotype comes from a woman aged 30 to 39 in good health and CMV-seronegative. The CDR3 coding sequence is TGCAGCGTACGGGACAGGGGGCGGGAGACCCAGTACTTC. It specifies CSVRDRGRETQYF.